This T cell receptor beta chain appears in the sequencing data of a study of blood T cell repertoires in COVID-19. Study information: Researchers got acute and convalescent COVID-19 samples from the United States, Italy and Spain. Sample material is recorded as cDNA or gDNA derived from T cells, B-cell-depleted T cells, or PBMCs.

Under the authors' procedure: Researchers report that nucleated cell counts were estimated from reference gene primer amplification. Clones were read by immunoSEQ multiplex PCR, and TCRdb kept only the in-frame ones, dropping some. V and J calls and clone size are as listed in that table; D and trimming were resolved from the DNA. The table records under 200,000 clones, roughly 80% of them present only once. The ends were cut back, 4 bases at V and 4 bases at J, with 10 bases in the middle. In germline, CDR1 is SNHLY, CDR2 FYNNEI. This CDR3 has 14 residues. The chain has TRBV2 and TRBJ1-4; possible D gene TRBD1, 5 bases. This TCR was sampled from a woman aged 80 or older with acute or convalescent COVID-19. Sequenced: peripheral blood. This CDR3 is CASSVRQLNEKLFF. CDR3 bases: TGTGCCAGCAGTGTGAGACAGCTTAATGAAAAACTGTTTTTT.